The 10 T cell receptor beta chains in this list originate from one sample, sequenced in a study of shared clonotypes between healthy human individuals. Some clones are missing from TCRdb's copy, which holds only in-frame ones; the method was immunoSEQ multiplex PCR. The sample has fewer than 3 million clones; around 92% are singletons. Sequencing was performed on naive CD4+ T cells from PBMCs. Subset: CD45RA+ positively selected. Receptors originate from a man between 18 and 29 years old in good health. Some clones in this sample may be carry-over from other donors' samples.

This chain connects TRBV29-1 to TRBJ2-3, with TRBD2 matching over 10 bases. V dropped 5 bases and J dropped 0; count of bases not matched to a gene: 5. Germline V gene sequence: CDR1 SQVTM, CDR2 ANQGSEA. CDR3 length equals 15 residues. CDR3 in DNA: TGCAGCGTTAACGGACTAGCGGTTAGCACAGATACGCAGTATTTT. Its translation: CSVNGLAVSTDTQYF.

The rearrangement links TRBV27 to TRBJ1-1; D perhaps matches TRBD1 (5 bases). V lost 0 bases, J lost 3 bases, and 14 bases lay in between. This CDR3 has 16 amino acids. Germline V gives CDR1 MNHEY, CDR2 SMNVEV (reference sequence). The CDR3 loop is CASSLSTKPGDTEAFF. The CDR3 bases are TGTGCCAGCAGTTTATCGACGAAACCGGGGGACACTGAAGCTTTCTTT.

Only one count was recorded for this clone. This chain joins TRBV5-1 and TRBJ2-3; TRBD2 matches at 7 bases. CDR3 length: 16 residues. Germline V CDR1 and CDR2: SGHRS, YFSETQ. Trimming removed 4 bases from V and 2 bases from J; junction bases left unmatched: 10. The CDR3 here is CASSPVGRGNTDTQYF. The CDR3 DNA follows: TGCGCCAGCAGCCCGGTGGGGCGGGGGAACACAGATACGCAGTATTTT.

The chain combines TRBV7-3 with TRBJ2-3, with D possibly TRBD1 on 5 matching bases. With 0 bases removed from V and 6 bases from J, the gap between germline ends came to 7 bases. The CDR3 is 13 residues long. Germline lookup yields CDR1 SGHTA and CDR2 FQGTGA. Here the CDR3 DNA reads TGTGCCAGCAGCTTAACGGGGCAGGATACGCAGTATTTT. This encodes CASSLTGQDTQYF. The full variable domain, completed using reference TRBV7-3 and TRBJ2-3, is GAGVSQTPSNKVTEKGKYVELRCDPISGHTALYWYRQSLGQGPEFLIYFQGTGAADDSGLPNDRFFAVRPEGSVSTLKIQRTERGDSAVYLCASSLTGQDTQYFGPGTRLTVL.

V gene TRBV7-2 combines with J gene TRBJ1-1; 9 bases line up with TRBD1. CDR1 is SGHTA and CDR2 is FQGNSA in the germline V gene. The V and J ends lost 4 bases and 8 bases, in that order; junction bases with no gene match: 5. The length of the CDR3 is 13 residues. CDR3 amino acids: CASSSAGTGEAFF. The CDR3 coding sequence is TGTGCCAGCAGCTCCGCTGGGACAGGGGAAGCTTTCTTT.

Here the CDR3 DNA reads TGTGCCAGCTCACTTGGACTTTACAATGAGCAGTTCTTC. Amino acids: CASSLGLYNEQFF. This sequence joins TRBV18 and TRBJ2-1; weak D call: TRBD2 (5 bases). Looked up from germline, CDR1 is KGHSH and CDR2 is LQKENI. Trimming removed 4 bases at V and 4 bases at J, with 8 bases between. The CDR3 is made up of 13 amino acids.

The chain joins TRBV11-2 to TRBJ2-2; tentatively, D is TRBD2 (6 bases). The V and J ends lost 1 base and 5 bases respectively, with 14 bases between them. The CDR3 has 16 amino acids. CDR1 and CDR2 from the germline V gene are SGHAT and FQNNGV. The DNA of the CDR3 is TGTGCCAGCAGCTTAGGTGCAACTAGCCTTACCGGGGAGCTGTTTTTT. Translating it yields CASSLGATSLTGELFF.

This clone was seen once. CDR3 sequence (DNA): TGTGCCAGCAGCTTGGCCCCGCTCTCCTACGAGCAGTACTTC. Encoded protein: CASSLAPLSYEQYF. V usage is TRBV5-6 and J usage is TRBJ2-7; D unresolved. The CDR3 is 14 amino acids. V shed 0 bases and J shed 0 bases, with 7 bases lying between them. The germline gives CDR1 SGHDT, CDR2 YYEEEE.

The chain is built from TRBV13 and TRBJ2-5, with D tentatively TRBD2 (6 bases). V dropped 0 bases and J dropped 4 bases, with 12 bases sitting between them. CDR1 is PRHDT and CDR2 is FYEKMQ in the germline V gene (reference sequence). The CDR3 loop spans 15 amino acids. CDR3 DNA sequence: TGTGCCAGCAGCTTAGGGGCCGGGGGAGGAGAGACCCAGTACTTC. Translating it yields CASSLGAGGGETQYF.

The chain links TRBV27 to TRBJ2-7; D might be TRBD2 (6 bases). CDR3 length equals 16 residues. Trimming cost V 2 bases and J 4 bases, with 18 bases left between them. Germline CDR1 reads MNHEY; CDR2 reads SMNVEV (reference sequence). The CDR3 nucleotides are TGTGCCAGCAGTTTAACACCTGGACTACGCGGATACGAGCAGTACTTC. This sequence encodes CASSLTPGLRGYEQYF.